Following are 16 T cell receptor beta chains from one sample sequenced in a study of CD8 T cells in ankylosing spondylitis. TCRdb independently ran MiXCR on the 5' RACE reads; one entry per CDR3 protein. This table holds roughly 280,000 distinct CDR3 sequences, roughly 20% found once. The sequenced sample was blood, either unsorted or a sorted T cell fraction (not recorded which). The receptors derive from a male donor with ankylosing spondylitis or in good health (not recorded which).

The chain carries TRBV28 and TRBJ2-1, with 9 bases that match TRBD1. CDR3 length: 12 residues. Per the germline V gene, CDR1 is MDHEN and CDR2 is SYDVKM. After removal of 6 bases from V and 10 bases from J, the junction contained 4 bases not matched to a gene. The CDR3 DNA reads as TGTGCCAGCAGGAATACAGGGGGCGAGCAGTTCTTC. It codes for CASRNTGGEQFF.

This clonotype was recorded a few times. The J gene is TRBJ2-4, the V gene TRBV15, with D possibly being TRBD1 (6 bases). Trimming shortened V by 0 bases and J by 1 base, and 7 bases separated the two germline ends. Germline V gives CDR1 LNHNV, CDR2 YYDKDF (reference sequence). The CDR3 totals 15 residues. CDR3 bases: TGTGCCACCAGCAGAGATCAGGGGGCCAAAAACATTCAGTACTTC. Translating it yields CATSRDQGAKNIQYF.

This chain links TRBV12-3 or TRBV12-4 with TRBJ1-1, with D perhaps matching TRBD1 (6 bases). This CDR3 contains 15 residues. The V end lost 7 bases, the J end lost 4 bases, and 19 bases lay between the germline ends. The CDR3 reads CASTPTPGVSTEAFF. DNA of the CDR3: TGTGCCAGCACTCCGACCCCAGGGGTGAGCACTGAAGCTTTCTTT.

The chain combines TRBV7-8 with TRBJ2-5, with D maybe TRBD2 (7 bases). This CDR3 region has 14 residues. Deletions cut 5 bases from V and 2 bases from J, with 12 bases between. Germline V gene data show CDR1 as SGHVS and CDR2 as FQNEAQ. The CDR3 here is CASSRGTTQETQYF. The CDR3 bases are TGTGCCAGCAGCAGGGGGACTACGCAAGAGACCCAGTACTTC.

The rearrangement links TRBV24-1 to TRBJ2-5, with 9 bases aligning to TRBD1. V gave up 3 bases and J gave up 3 bases; unmatched junction bases: 7. This CDR3 region has 16 residues. Germline V gene data show CDR1 as KGHDR and CDR2 as SFDVKD. The CDR3 DNA reads as TGTGCCACCAGTGATAGGCGGACAGGGGATGAAGAGACCCAGTACTTC. Protein product: CATSDRRTGDEETQYF.

There are a few counts of this clonotype. The chain joins TRBV5-5 to TRBJ2-7; D ambiguous. Deletions cut 2 bases from V and 8 bases from J, with 17 bases between. Germline V CDR1 and CDR2: SGHKS, YYEKEE (reference sequence). This CDR3 region has 14 residues. The CDR3: CASSFGTTLGKQYV. Here the CDR3 DNA reads TGTGCCAGCAGCTTTGGCACCACCCTCGGAAAGCAGTACGTC.

The chain carries TRBV15 and TRBJ1-5; 11 bases match TRBD1. Germline values: CDR1 LNHNV, CDR2 YYDKDF (reference sequence). Losses at the gene ends were 4 bases for V and 6 bases for J; bases not matched to a gene: 5. There are 15 residues in the CDR3. The CDR3 nucleotides are TGTGCCACCAGCACGTGGACAGGGGGCTTTCAGCCCCAGCATTTT. This sequence encodes CATSTWTGGFQPQHF.

J is TRBJ1-2 and V is TRBV27; D is perhaps TRBD1 (5 bases). There are 15 residues in the CDR3. V was cut by 2 bases and J by 1 base, with 11 bases left in between. Germline V gives CDR1 MNHEY, CDR2 SMNVEV (reference sequence). The CDR3 spells CASSLGGTLNYGYTF. The CDR3, as DNA: TGTGCCAGCAGTTTAGGTGGGACTCTTAACTATGGCTACACCTTC.

This clonotype was seen ten or more times. The chain couples TRBV12-3 or TRBV12-4 to TRBJ1-2; no reliable D call. The CDR3 is 13 amino acids. Trimming shortened V by 6 bases and J by 3 bases, and 11 bases separated the two germline ends. The CDR3 DNA reads TGTGCCAGCAGCCCCGCCGGGGACTATGGCTACACCTTC. Protein product: CASSPAGDYGYTF.

With respect to this clonotype: One base away lies a much larger clone, so this may be a sequencing read error. The chain carries TRBV12-3 or TRBV12-4 and TRBJ1-2; D call uncertain. The CDR3 is 12 residues long. The CDR3 DNA reads as TGTGCCAGCAGTTTGACTAACTCTGGCTACACCTTC. Protein sequence: CASSLTNSGYTF.

The chain has TRBV5-1 and TRBJ1-3; D unclear. Germline V lookup: CDR1 SGHRS, CDR2 YFSETQ. Trimming stripped 1 base from V and 3 bases from J, with 8 bases between. The CDR3 length is 14 residues. The CDR3 nucleotides read TGCGCCAGCAGCTTGCCAGGTGATGGAAACACCATATATTTT. Translation gives CASSLPGDGNTIYF.

This clonotype was counted ten times or more. The J gene is TRBJ2-3, the V gene TRBV20-1, with D perhaps TRBD2 (6 bases). The CDR3 consists of 14 residues. CDR1 DFQATT and CDR2 SNEGSKA come from the germline V gene (reference sequence). V was trimmed by 1 base and J by 4 bases, leaving 12 bases between them. CDR3 bases: TGCAGTGCTAGAGTCGGGAGTGGGTCAGATACGCAGTATTTT. Translated, it gives CSARVGSGSDTQYF.

This clonotype was detected only a few times. The rearrangement joins TRBV5-6 to TRBJ2-5; D perhaps matches TRBD1 (6 bases). Trimming removed 3 bases at V and 2 bases at J, with 14 bases between. The CDR3 is 15 amino acids. The germline gives CDR1 SGHDT, CDR2 YYEEEE. In DNA form, the CDR3 reads TGTGCCAGCAGCTCCAGACAGGAACTTCAAGAGACCCAGTACTTC. As protein: CASSSRQELQETQYF.

The V call is TRBV20-1, the J call TRBJ2-1; TRBD2 matches at 9 bases. This CDR3 spans 14 amino acids. J was trimmed by 6 bases and V by 6 bases; bases with no gene match: 9. The germline V gene has CDR1 DFQATT and CDR2 SNEGSKA (reference sequence). This CDR3 reads CSAPPAGGINEQFF. The CDR3 DNA sequence: TGCAGTGCCCCCCCCGCGGGAGGGATCAATGAGCAGTTCTTC.

The J gene is TRBJ2-5, the V gene TRBV7-8; D may be TRBD1 (5 bases). Germline values: CDR1 SGHVS, CDR2 FQNEAQ. The V and J ends lost 5 bases and 5 bases respectively, with 24 bases between them. This CDR3 is 17 amino acids long. CDR3: CASSPRTPGLTSETQYF. As DNA, the CDR3 is TGTGCCAGCAGCCCTCGGACACCAGGCCTTACAAGCGAGACCCAGTACTTC.

This clonotype was observed once. This sequence joins TRBV6-4 and TRBJ2-1, with D tentatively TRBD2 (7 bases). There are 15 residues in the CDR3. V lost 0 bases and J 5 bases, leaving 11 bases between the germline ends. Germline CDR1 is MRHNA and CDR2 is SNTAGT. CDR3 bases: TGTGCCAGCAGTGACTCGAGGGGGGGGAACAATGAGCAGTTCTTC. It specifies CASSDSRGGNNEQFF.